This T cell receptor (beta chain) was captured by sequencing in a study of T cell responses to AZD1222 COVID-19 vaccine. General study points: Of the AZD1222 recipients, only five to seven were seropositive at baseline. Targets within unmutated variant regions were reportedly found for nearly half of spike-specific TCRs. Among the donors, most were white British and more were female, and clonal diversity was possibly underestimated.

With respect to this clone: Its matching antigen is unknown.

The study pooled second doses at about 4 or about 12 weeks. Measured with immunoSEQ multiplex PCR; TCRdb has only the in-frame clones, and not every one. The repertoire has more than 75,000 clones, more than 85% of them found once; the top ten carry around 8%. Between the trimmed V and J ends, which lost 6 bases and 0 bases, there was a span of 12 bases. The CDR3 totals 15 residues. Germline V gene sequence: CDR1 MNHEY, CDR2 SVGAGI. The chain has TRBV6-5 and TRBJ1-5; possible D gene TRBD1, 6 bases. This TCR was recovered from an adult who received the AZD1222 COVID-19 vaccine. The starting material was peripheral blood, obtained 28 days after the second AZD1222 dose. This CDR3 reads CASSGQSYSNQPQHF. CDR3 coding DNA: TGTGCCAGCAGCGGACAGAGCTATAGCAATCAGCCCCAGCATTTT.